Sequencing of this T cell receptor (beta chain) was carried out in a study of OX40 agonist ivuxolimab in advanced cancers. Study context: Ivuxolimab is a fully human IgG2 antibody that activates OX40 (CD134). Dose-escalation patients' cancers were hepatocellular carcinoma, melanoma, renal cell or head and neck cancer. Broader study findings: Averaged across samples, CD8+ T cells carried more expanded clones than CD4+ did. Clones of CD4+ and CD8+ blood T cells grew by week 6 at doses of 0.1 to 3.0 mg/kg.

About this clone: Its antigen is unidentified.

Measured with immunoSEQ multiplex PCR; TCRdb has only the in-frame clones, and not every one. The sample has 50,000 to 75,000 clones, approximately 86% seen once. The CDR3 has 14 amino acids. CDR1 is MGHRA, CDR2 YSYEKL, per germline. V dropped 5 bases and J dropped 4; count of bases not matched to a gene: 5. The source is an adult with an advanced solid tumor such as melanoma, head and neck, liver or kidney cancer. The sequenced sample was CD4+ or CD8+ T cells sorted from blood, obtained in a trial of the OX40 agonist ivuxolimab. This chain links TRBV4-1 with TRBJ2-7; TRBD1 aligns across 10 bases. CDR3 sequence reads: CASSAGQGMYEQYF. The CDR3 nucleotides are TGCGCCAGCAGCGCGGGACAGGGGATGTACGAGCAGTACTTC.